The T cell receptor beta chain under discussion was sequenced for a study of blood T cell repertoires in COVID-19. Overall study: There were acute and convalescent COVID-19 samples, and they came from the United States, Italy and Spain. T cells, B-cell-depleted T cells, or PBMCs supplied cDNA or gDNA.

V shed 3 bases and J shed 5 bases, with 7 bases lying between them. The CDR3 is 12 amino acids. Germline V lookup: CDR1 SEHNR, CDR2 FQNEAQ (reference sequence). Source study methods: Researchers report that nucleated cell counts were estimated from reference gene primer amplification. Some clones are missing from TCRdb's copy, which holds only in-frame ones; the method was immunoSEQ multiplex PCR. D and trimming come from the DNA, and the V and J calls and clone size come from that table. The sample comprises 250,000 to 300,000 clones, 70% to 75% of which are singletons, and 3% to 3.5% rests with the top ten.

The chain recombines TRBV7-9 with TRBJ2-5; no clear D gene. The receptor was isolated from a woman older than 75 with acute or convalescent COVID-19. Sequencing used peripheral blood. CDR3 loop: CASSFSSETQYF. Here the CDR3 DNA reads TGTGCCAGCAGCTTCTCCTCGGAGACCCAGTACTTC.